The 13 T cell receptor beta chains below were found in one sample sequenced in a study of blood T cell repertoires in COVID-19. Produced via immunoSEQ multiplex PCR; TCRdb's table is partial and in-frame only. Among about 280,000 clones listed, around 83% were seen once. The sequencing input was PBMCs or T cells enriched from blood (not recorded which). These receptors were obtained from a middle-aged man who had been exposed to COVID-19.

The CDR3 DNA reads TGTGCCAGTAGTATAGATCGAACAGGTTTTGGGACCCAGTACTTC. Its protein is CASSIDRTGFGTQYF. J is TRBJ2-5 and V is TRBV19; D is perhaps TRBD1 (5 bases). Germline V gene data show CDR1 as LNHDA and CDR2 as SQIVND (reference sequence). The CDR3 sequence is 15 residues long. The V gene lost 0 bases and the J gene lost 7 bases, with 15 bases spanning the gap.

The chain links TRBV27 to TRBJ1-6; D possibly corresponds to TRBD1 (5 bases). The germline V gene has CDR1 MNHEY and CDR2 SMNVEV (reference sequence). This CDR3 comprises 15 residues. V shed 3 bases and J shed 7 bases, with 13 bases lying between them. The CDR3 here is CASSFLGRANSPLHF. The CDR3 nucleotides are TGTGCCAGCAGTTTCCTCGGCAGGGCGAATTCACCCCTCCACTTT.

The chain combines TRBV7-8 with TRBJ2-1; 11 bases are shared with TRBD2. The length of the CDR3 is 15 residues. V was pared by 0 bases and J by 8 bases, with 3 bases of the junction left unmatched. CDR1 and CDR2 from the germline V gene are SGHVS and FQNEAQ. This CDR3 is CASSLASGRVHEQFF. CDR3 bases: TGTGCCAGCAGCTTAGCTAGCGGGAGGGTCCATGAGCAGTTCTTC.

The chain carries TRBV4-2 and TRBJ1-5; 8 bases agree with TRBD1. Germline V gene data show CDR1 as LGHNA and CDR2 as YNFKEQ. This CDR3 has 15 residues. J was trimmed by 6 bases and V by 5 bases; bases with no gene match: 9. The chain's CDR3 is CASSEDRDEAQPQHF. In nucleotides, the CDR3 is TGTGCCAGCAGCGAGGACAGGGACGAAGCTCAGCCCCAGCATTTT.

V is TRBV6-5 and J is TRBJ2-7, with TRBD1 matching 11 bases. The germline V gene encodes CDR1 MNHEY and CDR2 SVGAGI. There are 14 residues in the CDR3. Trimming cost V 6 bases and J 11 bases; bases outside gene matches: 12. The CDR3 nucleotides are TGTGCCAGCAGGCAGGACAGGGGGCTTCCTAGGGAGTACTTC. Translation: CASRQDRGLPREYF.

This chain uses TRBV24-1 with TRBJ2-7; D perhaps matches TRBD1 (6 bases). The V and J ends lost 4 bases and 1 base respectively, with 13 bases between them. CDR3 size: 15 residues. Germline CDR1 is KGHDR and CDR2 is SFDVKD. The CDR3 is CATSDPGAHSYEQYF. In DNA, the CDR3 is TGTGCCACCAGTGACCCAGGGGCCCATTCCTACGAGCAGTACTTC.

The rearrangement uses TRBV10-3 and TRBJ2-6; D is uncertain. The germline V and J ends were trimmed by 7 bases and 0 bases, with 16 bases remaining between them. CDR1 is ENHRY, CDR2 SYGVKD, per germline. The CDR3 loop spans 17 amino acids. In nucleotides, the CDR3 is TGTGCCATCAACCAGGATAAAACCAGCTCTGGGGCCAACGTCCTGACTTTC. Its translation is CAINQDKTSSGANVLTF.

This chain uses TRBV16 with TRBJ1-5; D ambiguous. This CDR3 has 16 amino acids. The V gene's germline CDR1 is KGHSY and CDR2 FQNENV. Trimming pared 0 bases from V and 0 bases from J, leaving 9 bases between. The CDR3 sequence is CASSQSRDYSNQPQHF. In DNA, the CDR3 is TGTGCCAGCAGCCAATCCCGGGATTATAGCAATCAGCCCCAGCATTTT.

The CDR3 loop reads CATSDTGLGAGELFF. The DNA for the CDR3 is TGTGCCACCTCAGATACCGGGCTAGGGGCCGGGGAGCTGTTTTTT. V gene TRBV11-2 combines with J gene TRBJ2-2, with D possibly being TRBD1 (5 bases). CDR1 and CDR2 from the germline V gene are SGHAT and FQNNGV. The CDR3 has 15 amino acids. Trimming took off 10 bases at V and 6 bases at J, with 21 bases between the two ends.

A single count supports this clone. The chain links TRBV4-1 to TRBJ2-1, with D possibly matching TRBD1 (6 bases). The length of the CDR3 is 16 residues. Between the trimmed V and J ends, which lost 4 bases and 5 bases, there was a span of 18 bases. From germline, CDR1 is MGHRA and CDR2 YSYEKL. In nucleotides, the CDR3 is TGCGCCAGCAGCCCATATATGCAGGGACACCACAATGAGCAGTTCTTC. Protein product: CASSPYMQGHHNEQFF.

The V gene is TRBV5-1, the J gene TRBJ1-2; possible D gene TRBD1, 6 bases. The CDR3 spans 13 residues. The germline V gene encodes CDR1 SGHRS and CDR2 YFSETQ. The V end lost 3 bases, the J end lost 7 bases, and 13 bases lay between the germline ends. DNA of the CDR3: TGCGCCAGCAGCTCCAATAACAGGGCTGGCTACACCTTC. It codes for CASSSNNRAGYTF.

The chain recombines TRBV21-1 with TRBJ2-4; the table's D call TRBD1 went unverified against the DNA. TRBV21-1 is a recognized pseudogene. The CDR3 consists of 18 residues. Written as DNA, the CDR3 is TGTGCCAGCAGCAATTTCTACAGGGGGTACTGTGGCAAAAACATTCAGTACTTC. Translated, it gives CASSNFYRGYCGKNIQYF.

This rearrangement joins TRBV9 to TRBJ1-2; D possibly corresponds to TRBD1 (5 bases). The CDR3 consists of 15 residues. Germline-derived CDR1 and CDR2 are SGDLS and YYNGEE. V lost 0 bases, J lost 5 bases, and 14 bases lay in between. The CDR3 sequence: CASSVAVQAPYGYTF. The CDR3 DNA follows: TGTGCCAGCAGCGTAGCGGTACAGGCGCCGTATGGCTACACCTTC.